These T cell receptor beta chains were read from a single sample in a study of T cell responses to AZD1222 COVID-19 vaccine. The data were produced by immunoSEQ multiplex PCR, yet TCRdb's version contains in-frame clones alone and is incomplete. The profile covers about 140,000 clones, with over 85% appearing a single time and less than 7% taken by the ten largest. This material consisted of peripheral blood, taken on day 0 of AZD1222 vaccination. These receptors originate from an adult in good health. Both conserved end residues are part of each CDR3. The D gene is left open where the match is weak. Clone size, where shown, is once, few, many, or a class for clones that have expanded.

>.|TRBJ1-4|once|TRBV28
TGTGCCAGCAGTTTCCGGGTAGGAGATGAAAAACTGTTTTTT
CASSFRVGDEKLFF
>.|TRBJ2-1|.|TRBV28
TGTGCCAGCAGTTTAGTCTACAATGAGCAGTTCTTC
CASSLVYNEQFF
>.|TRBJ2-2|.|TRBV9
TGTGCCAGCAGGTGGGGGAACACCGGGGAGCTGTTTTTT
CASRWGNTGELFF
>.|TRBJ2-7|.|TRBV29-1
TGCAGCGCCCGGACAGAGACTACTTCTTACGAGCAGTACTTC
CSARTETTSYEQYF
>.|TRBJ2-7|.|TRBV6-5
TGTGCCAGCAGCCGCACAGGGAAGCAAAGCCACGAGCAGTACTTC
CASSRTGKQSHEQYF
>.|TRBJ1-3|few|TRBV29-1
TGCAGCGTTGAAGATGGGGGAAACACCATATATTTT
CSVEDGGNTIYF
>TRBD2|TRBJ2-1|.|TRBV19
TGTGCCAGTGTAGCGACCGGGACTAGCGAGCTTAATGAGCAGTTCTTC
CASVATGTSELNEQFF
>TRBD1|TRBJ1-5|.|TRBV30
TGTGCCTGGAGTGTCGGGACAGGGAATCAGCCCCAGCATTTT
CAWSVGTGNQPQHF
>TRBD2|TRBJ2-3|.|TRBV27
TGTGCCAGCAGTTCCGGACTAGAAGGAGATACGCAGTATTTT
CASSSGLEGDTQYF
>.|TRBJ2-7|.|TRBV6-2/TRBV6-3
TGTGCCAGCAGTTGGCAGAGCTCCTACGAGCAGTACTTC
CASSWQSSYEQYF
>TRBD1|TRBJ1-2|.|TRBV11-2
TGTGCCAGCAGCTCCTCGGTTGGACAGGGAGGGGCCTATGGCTACACCTTC
CASSSSVGQGGAYGYTF
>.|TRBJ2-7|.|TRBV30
TGTGCCTGGGGTCCGGGACTCCCCTACGAGCAGTACTTC
CAWGPGLPYEQYF
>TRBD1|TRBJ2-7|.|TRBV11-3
TGTGCCAGCAGCGAGCGGGACAGGGAATACGAGCAGTACTTC
CASSERDREYEQYF
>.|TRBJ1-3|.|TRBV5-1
TGCGCCAGCAGCTTGGCCGGGATTTCGACCATATATTTT
CASSLAGISTIYF
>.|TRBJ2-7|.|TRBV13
TGTGCCAGCAGCTTAGGTGGGTACGAGCAGTACTTC
CASSLGGYEQYF
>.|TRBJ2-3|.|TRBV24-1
TGTGCCACCAGTGAGACCGGGACCAGACCAGATACGCAGTATTTT
CATSETGTRPDTQYF
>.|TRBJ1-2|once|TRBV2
TGTGCCAGCAGTGAATCGGGCGGATCGGGCTACACCTTC
CASSESGGSGYTF
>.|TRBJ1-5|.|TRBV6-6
TGTGCCAGCAGTTACAAGGAATCGAGCCAGCCCCAGCATTTT
CASSYKESSQPQHF
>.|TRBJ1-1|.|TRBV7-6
TGTGCCAGCAGCCCTGAGGGGAACACTGAAGCTTTCTTT
CASSPEGNTEAFF
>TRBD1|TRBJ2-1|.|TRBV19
TGTGCCAGTAGTAAACCCGGGACAGCATACAATGAGCAGTTCTTC
CASSKPGTAYNEQFF
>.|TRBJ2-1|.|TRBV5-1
TGCGCCAGCAGCTTGGTCGGGAGCTCCTACAATGAGCAGTTCTTC
CASSLVGSSYNEQFF
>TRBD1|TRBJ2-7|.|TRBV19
TGTGCCAGTAGTATCGGGGACAGGGGGCTTTACGAGCAGTACTTC
CASSIGDRGLYEQYF
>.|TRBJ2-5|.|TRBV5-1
TGCGCCAGCAGCTTCCGGACAGCGTCAACCGAAATCCAAGAGACCCAGTACTTC
CASSFRTASTEIQETQYF
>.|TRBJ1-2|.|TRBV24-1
TGTGCCACCAGTGATTTTTGGACAAGCTATGGCTACACCTTC
CATSDFWTSYGYTF
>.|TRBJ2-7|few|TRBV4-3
TGCGCCAGCAGCCAAGAGGCGGGCAGGGGTGGATTCCACGAGCAGTACTTC
CASSQEAGRGGFHEQYF
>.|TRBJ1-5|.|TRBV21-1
TGTGCCAGCAGCCTAAAAGAAGGGGGGGATACGGGCGTGAGCAATCAGCCCCAGCATTTT
CASSLKEGGDTGVSNQPQHF
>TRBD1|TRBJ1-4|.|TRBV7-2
TGTGCCAGCAGCTCAAGACAGGGGGCTATTAGCAACGAAAAACTGTTTTTT
CASSSRQGAISNEKLFF
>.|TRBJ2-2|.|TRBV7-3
TGTGCCAGCAGCGCAAGGGGACTCGCGAACACCGGGGAGCTGTTTTTT
CASSARGLANTGELFF
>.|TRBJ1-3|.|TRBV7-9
TGTGCCAGCAGCTTCCTAGTTCCGAAGGGGGAAAACACCATATATTTT
CASSFLVPKGENTIYF
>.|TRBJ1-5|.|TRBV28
TGTGCCAGCAGTTTTGACGGGGGCCTAGATCAGCCCCAGCATTTT
CASSFDGGLDQPQHF
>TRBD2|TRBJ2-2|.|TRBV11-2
TGTGCCAGCAGCTTAGGTCCTAGCGGGAGTTACGCCGGGGAGCTGTTTTTT
CASSLGPSGSYAGELFF
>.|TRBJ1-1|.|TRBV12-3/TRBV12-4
TGTGCCAGCAGTCCCCCTAACACTGAAGCTTTCTTT
CASSPPNTEAFF
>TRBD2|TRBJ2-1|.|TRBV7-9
TGTGCCAGCAGCCAAGCGGGAGATCTCTACAATGAGCAGTTCTTC
CASSQAGDLYNEQFF
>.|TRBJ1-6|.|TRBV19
TGTGCCAGTAGTATCTCTTCGGGAATCGCGAATTCACCCCTCCACTTT
CASSISSGIANSPLHF
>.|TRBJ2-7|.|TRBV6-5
TGTGCCACTTCCCCCCAGATCGGCTACGAGCAGTACTTC
CATSPQIGYEQYF
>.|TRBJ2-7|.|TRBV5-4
TGTGCCAGCAGCTTGGACGTAGTCTACGAGCAGTACTTC
CASSLDVVYEQYF
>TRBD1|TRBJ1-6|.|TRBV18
TGTGCCAGCTCACCATTGGCGACAGGGCGATTAAATTCACCCCTCCACTTT
CASSPLATGRLNSPLHF